The clone carrying this T cell receptor (beta chain) was observed at least ten times. V was pared by 0 bases and J by 0 bases, with 5 bases between. The germline CDR1 and CDR2 sequences are SGHRS and YFSETQ. The CDR3 contains 14 residues. The source of the sample is a study of CD8 T cells in ankylosing spondylitis. MiXCR was run by TCRdb on the 5' RACE reads, yielding one entry per CDR3 protein. Among approximately 42,000 distinct CDR3 sequences listed, about 10% were seen once. The sample comprised blood, either unsorted or a sorted T cell fraction (not recorded which). The rearrangement joins TRBV5-1 to TRBJ2-3; the D is unclear. The TCR comes from a male donor with ankylosing spondylitis or in good health (not recorded which). CDR3 region: CASSLADSTDTQYF. The CDR3 DNA sequence: TGCGCCAGCAGCTTGGCCGATAGCACAGATACGCAGTATTTT.